This T cell receptor beta chain was observed in a study of cytotoxic CD8 clonotypes in ibrutinib-treated CLL (dated by TCRdb to the early 2020s). About the study as a whole: The cohort had some eleven relapsed/refractory and 15 treatment-naive patients; under 18 were IGHV unmutated. Response samples were taken after a median of 12 months on treatment, ranging from about 6 to 40 months. Partial responses were observed in about 24 patients and complete responses in 2; after a median follow-up of around 64 months, remission was maintained in 14 patients and progression was observed in about twelve. Patients were still on ibrutinib when every remission and progressive disease sample was collected. An average of about 250,000 productive templates and about 100,000 productive rearrangements was obtained per sample. Cryopreserved peripheral blood mononuclear cells were collected at three points: before therapy, at response, and at either sustained remission or disease progression. Longitudinal samples were available for about 30% of the roughly 86 trial participants.

Read against the paper, the sample's time point label means: progressive disease on ibrutinib. Around 1.8 micrograms of genomic DNA were extracted from cryopreserved PBMCs for TCR beta library preparation. High-throughput TCR beta sequencing was performed on longitudinal blood samples from CLL patients receiving ibrutinib monotherapy. The patients were enrolled in a single-center, open-label phase 2 trial of ibrutinib monotherapy. As regards this clone: Its antigen remains undetermined. One base away there is no much larger clone; base qualities are not given.

Findings and caveats that apply to the study as a whole: Sampling times were not matched between sustained-remission and progressing patients, and lymph node repertoires were not studied. Public clonotypes were found to be uncommon and were observed to contract or remain stable during treatment; the increase in clonality was shown to reflect expansion of private clonotypes at ibrutinib response. An increase in clonality was observed at ibrutinib response, with clonality remaining stable during sustained remission and falling back toward baseline at progression. At baseline, clonality was higher than in age-matched healthy donors and showed a strong correlation with circulating CD8+ T-cell counts.

Each clonotype received, on average, around 10x coverage in deep resolution sequencing performed on a MiSeq, where the target depth lay between 1 in 1 million and 1 in 200,000 T cells. The immunoSEQ hsTCRB Kit was used to generate TCR beta libraries. In the original analysis: Data were analyzed with ImmunoSEQ Data Assistant and ImmunoSEQ Analyzer, with V, D and J genes assigned per IMGT definitions. Clonality, with values ranging from 0 to 1, was calculated as one minus the normalized Shannon entropy of productive rearrangement frequencies. Only overrepresented clonotypes making up at least 0.05% of each patient's repertoire were included in the public clonotype analysis. Repertoires from thirteen age-matched healthy donors in immuneACCESS were used as clonality controls. TCRdb took this table from immuneACCESS and kept in-frame rearrangements with V and J called. Such tables lack part of the clones; where checked against another copy, unresolved V genes explain under half of the gap, and the rest is unexplained. The V and J calls and clone size were taken over from that table, and D and trimming were inferred from the DNA. A total of tens of thousands of clones appear in this sample, approximately 71% of them only once. Of the sample, roughly 50% falls within the top ten clones.

The CDR3 runs 16 amino acids, cysteine and phenylalanine included. Solely the CDR3 DNA is kept, with 48 bases framed from the first base. CDR1 SNHLY and CDR2 FYNNEI were looked up in the germline V gene. Relative to germline, V is missing 6 bases and J is missing 1 base, with 5 bases of the junction outside any gene match. Source: PBMCs, taken at disease progression, from a patient treated with ibrutinib. This sequence was found in a human donor with chronic lymphocytic leukemia. The V and J segments used are TRBV2 and TRBJ1-4; 10 bases in the middle match TRBD1. The CDR3 protein is CASSTGTGVTNEKLFF. The DNA sequence is TGTGCCAGCAGCACCGGGACAGGGGTAACTAATGAAAAACTGTTTTTT. The full variable domain, with segments outside the CDR3 supplied by the reference TRBV2 and TRBJ1-4 proteins, appears as EPEVTQTPSHQVTQMGQEVILRCVPISNHLYFYWYRQILGQKVEFLVSFYNNEISEKSEIFDDQFSVERPDGSNFTLKIRSTKLEDSAMYFCASSTGTGVTNEKLFFGSGTQLSVL.